A single sample is the source of the 9 T cell receptor beta chains below, sequenced in a study of blood T cell repertoires in COVID-19. Libraries were prepared by immunoSEQ multiplex PCR; TCRdb keeps only in-frame clonotypes and omits some of them. The sample has fewer than 65,000 clones; 86% are singletons. The sequenced sample was peripheral blood. These receptor sequences come from a man aged 55 to 70 with acute or convalescent COVID-19.

This sequence joins TRBV11-3 and TRBJ2-3; D is unresolved. The CDR3 is 13 amino acids. Germline loops: CDR1 SGHNT, CDR2 YENEEA. Deletions cut 1 base from V and 3 bases from J, with 5 bases between. In DNA, the CDR3 is TGTGCCAGCAGCTTAGTGTCTACAGATACGCAGTATTTT. Its protein is CASSLVSTDTQYF.

The chain is built from TRBV4-1 and TRBJ1-2; tentatively, D is TRBD1 (6 bases). Per germline, CDR1 MGHRA and CDR2 YSYEKL. Trimming pared 8 bases from V and 8 bases from J, leaving 12 bases between. CDR3 size: 11 residues. As DNA, the CDR3 is TGCGCCAGCGCGATAGGGGGAGGCTACACCTTC. It encodes CASAIGGGYTF.

The CDR3 is CASSRGTGTGLSYEQYF. The CDR3, as DNA: TGTGCCAGCAGCCGAGGGACCGGGACAGGGCTTTCCTACGAGCAGTACTTC. The chain joins TRBV5-4 to TRBJ2-7; 9 bases map to TRBD1. The germline CDR1 and CDR2 sequences are SGHNT and YYREEE (reference sequence). The CDR3 length is 17 residues. The J segment lost 1 base and the V segment lost 4 bases, leaving 12 bases of the junction unmatched.

The chain combines TRBV29-1 with TRBJ2-7; D is unresolved. Germline assignment: CDR1 SQVTM and CDR2 ANQGSEA. Trimming took 1 base from V and 0 from J, leaving 7 bases between them. The CDR3 consists of 13 residues. DNA of the CDR3: TGCAGCGTTGAAGCTCCAGGCTCCTACGAGCAGTACTTC. Its translation: CSVEAPGSYEQYF.

This clone turned up a few times. The genes are TRBV7-3 and TRBJ2-3; 10 bases line up with TRBD2. This CDR3 comprises 15 residues. V was clipped by 5 bases and J by 1 base; unmatched bases: 3. The germline V gene has CDR1 SGHTA and CDR2 FQGTGA. The CDR3 region is CASSPSGGGTDTQYF. DNA of the CDR3: TGTGCCAGCAGCCCTAGCGGGGGAGGCACAGATACGCAGTATTTT.

This chain joins TRBV4-1 and TRBJ2-5; D is possibly TRBD2 (7 bases). V lost 1 base to trimming and J lost 5 bases, with 32 bases between them. Germline CDR1 reads MGHRA; CDR2 reads YSYEKL. This CDR3 spans 21 amino acids. The CDR3: CASSQVSVQGRRGMGGETQYF. The CDR3 nucleotides are TGCGCCAGCAGCCAAGTATCGGTCCAGGGGCGCCGAGGAATGGGGGGGGAGACCCAGTACTTC.

This chain joins TRBV24-1 and TRBJ2-5; a possible D gene is TRBD1 (5 bases). Germline CDR1 and CDR2: KGHDR and SFDVKD. The CDR3 has 11 residues. Trimming took 6 bases from V and 4 from J, leaving 5 bases between them. The CDR3 protein is CATSRGETQYF. Written as DNA, the CDR3 is TGTGCCACCAGTAGGGGAGAGACCCAGTACTTC.

The chain links TRBV10-3 to TRBJ1-1, with 9 bases identical to TRBD1. Germline assignment: CDR1 ENHRY and CDR2 SYGVKD. Unmatched junction bases numbered 6, after V lost 6 bases and J lost 4 bases. CDR3 length: 14 residues. CDR3 protein: CAISDTGGGTEAFF. The CDR3 region has the DNA TGTGCCATCAGCGATACAGGGGGCGGCACTGAAGCTTTCTTT.

The chain employs TRBV7-9 and TRBJ2-7; weak D call: TRBD1 (5 bases). CDR3 size: 13 residues. Trimming took off 4 bases at V and 0 bases at J, with 7 bases between the two ends. Germline CDR1 reads SEHNR; CDR2 reads FQNEAQ (reference sequence). This CDR3 is CASSSGHSYEQYF. The CDR3 DNA follows: TGTGCCAGCAGCTCAGGGCACTCCTACGAGCAGTACTTC.